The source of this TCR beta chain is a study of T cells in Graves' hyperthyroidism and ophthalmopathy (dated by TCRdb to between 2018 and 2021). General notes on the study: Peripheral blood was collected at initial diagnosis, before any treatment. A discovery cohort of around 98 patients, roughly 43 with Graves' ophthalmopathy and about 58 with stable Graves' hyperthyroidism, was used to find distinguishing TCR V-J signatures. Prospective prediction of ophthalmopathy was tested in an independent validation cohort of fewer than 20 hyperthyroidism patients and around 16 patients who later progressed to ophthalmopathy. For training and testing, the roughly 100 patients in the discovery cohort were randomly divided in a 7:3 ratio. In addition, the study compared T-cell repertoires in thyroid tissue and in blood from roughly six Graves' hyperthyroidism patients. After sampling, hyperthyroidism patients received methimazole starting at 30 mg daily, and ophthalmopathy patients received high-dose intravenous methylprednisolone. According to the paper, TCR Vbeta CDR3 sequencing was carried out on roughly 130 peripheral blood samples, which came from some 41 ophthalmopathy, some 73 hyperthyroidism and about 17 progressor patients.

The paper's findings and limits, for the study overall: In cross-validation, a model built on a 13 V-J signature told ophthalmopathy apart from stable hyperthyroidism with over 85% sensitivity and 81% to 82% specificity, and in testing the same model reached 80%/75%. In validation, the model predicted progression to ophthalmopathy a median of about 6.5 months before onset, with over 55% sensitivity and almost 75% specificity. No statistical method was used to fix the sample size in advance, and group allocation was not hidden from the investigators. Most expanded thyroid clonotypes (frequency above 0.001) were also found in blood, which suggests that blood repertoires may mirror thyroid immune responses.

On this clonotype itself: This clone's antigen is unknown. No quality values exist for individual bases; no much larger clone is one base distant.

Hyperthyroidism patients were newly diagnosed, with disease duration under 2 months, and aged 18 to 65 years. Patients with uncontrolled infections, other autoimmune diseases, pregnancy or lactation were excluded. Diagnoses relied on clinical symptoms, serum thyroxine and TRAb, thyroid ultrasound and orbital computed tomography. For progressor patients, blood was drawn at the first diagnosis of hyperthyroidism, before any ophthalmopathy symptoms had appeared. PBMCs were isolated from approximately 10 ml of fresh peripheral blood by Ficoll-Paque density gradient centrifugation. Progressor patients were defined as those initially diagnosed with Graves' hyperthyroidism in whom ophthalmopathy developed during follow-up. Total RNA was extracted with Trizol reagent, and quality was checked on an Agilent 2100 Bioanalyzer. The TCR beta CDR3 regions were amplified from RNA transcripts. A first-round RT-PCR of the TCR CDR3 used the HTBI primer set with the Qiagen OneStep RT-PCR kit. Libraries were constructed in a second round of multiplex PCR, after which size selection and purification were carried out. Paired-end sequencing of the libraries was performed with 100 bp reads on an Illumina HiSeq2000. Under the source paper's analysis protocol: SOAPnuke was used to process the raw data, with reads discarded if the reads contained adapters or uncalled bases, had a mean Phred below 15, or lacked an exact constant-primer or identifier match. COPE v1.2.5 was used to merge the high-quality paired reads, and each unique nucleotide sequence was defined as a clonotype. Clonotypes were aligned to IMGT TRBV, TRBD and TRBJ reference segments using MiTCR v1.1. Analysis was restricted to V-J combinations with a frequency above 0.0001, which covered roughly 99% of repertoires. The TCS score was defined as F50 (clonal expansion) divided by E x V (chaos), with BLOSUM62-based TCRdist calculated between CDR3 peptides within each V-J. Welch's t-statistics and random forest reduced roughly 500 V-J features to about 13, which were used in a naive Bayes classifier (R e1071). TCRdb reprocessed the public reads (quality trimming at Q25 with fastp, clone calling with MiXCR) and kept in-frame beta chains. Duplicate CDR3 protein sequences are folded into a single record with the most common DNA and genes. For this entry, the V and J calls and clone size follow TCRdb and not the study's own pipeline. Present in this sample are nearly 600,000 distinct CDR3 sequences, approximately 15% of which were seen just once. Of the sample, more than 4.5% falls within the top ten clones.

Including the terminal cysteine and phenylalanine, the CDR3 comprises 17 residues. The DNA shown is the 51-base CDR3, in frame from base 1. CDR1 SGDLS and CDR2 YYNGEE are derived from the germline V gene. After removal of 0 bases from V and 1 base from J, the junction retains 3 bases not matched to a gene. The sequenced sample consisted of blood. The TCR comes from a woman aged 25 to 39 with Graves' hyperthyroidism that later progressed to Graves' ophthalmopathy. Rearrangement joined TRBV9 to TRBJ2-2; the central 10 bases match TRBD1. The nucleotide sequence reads TGTGCCAGCAGCGTAGCGGGGACAGGGGAGAACACCGGGGAGCTGTTTTTT. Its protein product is CASSVAGTGENTGELFF.